The 5 T cell receptor beta chains below come from one sample, sequenced in a study of T cell repertoires in cytomegalovirus infection. MiXCR, applied by TCRdb to the reads, yields one record per CDR3 protein. The data contain about 310,000 distinct CDR3 sequences, roughly 15% of them singletons. The sample was PBMCs. These receptors were collected from a human donor in good health (CMV status not recorded). Some clones in this sample may be carry-over from other donors' samples.

The gene calls are TRBV7-9 and TRBJ1-6, with 7 bases fitting TRBD1. V lost 5 bases to trimming and J lost 5 bases; unmatched junction nucleotides: 6. The germline gives CDR1 SEHNR, CDR2 FQNEAQ (reference sequence). This CDR3 region has 15 residues. The CDR3 region is CASSSRGSNNSPLHF. Here the CDR3 DNA reads TGTGCCAGCAGCAGCAGGGGGTCAAATAATTCACCCCTCCACTTT.

In this sample, this clonotype turned up a few times. V gene TRBV10-3 combines with J gene TRBJ1-1, with D unresolved. Germline CDR1 is ENHRY and CDR2 is SYGVKD. The length of the CDR3 is 11 residues. The V gene lost 10 bases and the J gene lost 3 bases, with 9 bases spanning the gap. The CDR3 nucleotides read TGTGCCACATCCCCGGACACTGAAGCTTTCTTT. This sequence encodes CATSPDTEAFF.

This clonotype was counted between two and nine times. V and J are TRBV2 and TRBJ2-2; 8 bases fit TRBD1. The CDR3 has 15 residues. Losses at the gene ends were 5 bases for V and 1 base for J; bases not matched to a gene: 3. Germline CDR1 SNHLY, CDR2 FYNNEI. The CDR3 is CASSRQGMNTGELFF. As DNA, the CDR3 is TGTGCCAGCAGTAGACAGGGGATGAACACCGGGGAGCTGTTTTTT.

This chain connects TRBV29-1 to TRBJ1-1; D is uncertain. Germline CDR1 and CDR2: SQVTM and ANQGSEA. The CDR3 sequence is 13 residues long. The germline V and J ends were trimmed by 6 bases and 0 bases, with 11 bases remaining between them. CDR3 loop: CSVIQALNTEAFF. The CDR3 DNA reads as TGCAGCGTGATCCAGGCCCTGAACACTGAAGCTTTCTTT.

This chain joins TRBV27 and TRBJ2-2; a possible D gene is TRBD1 (5 bases). Trimming cost V 5 bases and J 0 bases, with 16 bases left between them. This CDR3 contains 17 residues. CDR1 and CDR2 (germline): MNHEY, SMNVEV (reference sequence). The DNA for the CDR3 is TGTGCCAGCAGTCCCATGACAGTAATTACGAACACCGGGGAGCTGTTTTTT. This translates into CASSPMTVITNTGELFF.